This T cell receptor beta chain emerged from a study of cytomegalovirus exposure and HLA in healthy donors. Primers: 60 Vbeta forward and 13 Jbeta reverse. Only in-frame clones appear in the TCRdb table, and some are missing; sequencing was by immunoSEQ multiplex PCR. The sample holds roughly 70,000 clones, roughly four fifths seen once. Per germline, CDR1 ENHRY and CDR2 SYGVKD. This CDR3 is 14 amino acids long. The V and J ends lost 6 bases and 2 bases, in that order; junction bases with no gene match: 3. This clone came up once. This clonotype was obtained from a man aged 45-65 years in good health and CMV-seronegative. This chain joins TRBV10-3 and TRBJ1-5, with 8 bases identical to TRBD1. The sequencing sample was made of PBMCs. CDR3 nucleotide sequence: TGTGCCATCAGCAAGGACAGGGGCAATCAGCCCCAGCATTTT. Encoded protein: CAISKDRGNQPQHF.